The clone carrying this TCR beta chain was observed many times. Antigen unknown. RNA transcripts served as the template for amplifying TCR beta CDR3 regions. The HTBI primer set served for first-round RT-PCR of the TCR CDR3. MiXCR was run by TCRdb on the multiplex PCR reads, yielding one entry per CDR3 protein. The sample contains roughly 240,000 distinct CDR3 sequences, roughly a quarter of which appear only once. This entry comes from a study of T cells in Graves' hyperthyroidism and ophthalmopathy. Together with thyroid ultrasound, orbital computed tomography, serum thyroxine and TRAb, clinical symptoms were used for diagnoses. The CDR3 contains 15 residues. The germline V and J ends were trimmed by 0 bases and 8 bases, with 14 bases remaining between them. Germline assignment: CDR1 SGHAT and CDR2 FQNNGV. Study-level points and caveats: Researchers report that a 13 V-J model separated ophthalmopathy from stable hyperthyroidism.

V is TRBV11-2 and J is TRBJ2-4; perhaps D is TRBD1 or TRBD2 (5 bases each). The sample taken for sequencing was blood. This sequence originates from a woman aged 40 to 55 with Graves' ophthalmopathy. In nucleotides, the CDR3 is TGTGCCAGCAGCTTAGAAGAGGGGATTGGGGACATTCAGTACTTC. Translation: CASSLEEGIGDIQYF. Filled out from reference TRBV11-2 and TRBJ2-4, the complete variable domain reads EAGVAQSPRYKIIEKRQSVAFWCNPISGHATLYWYQQILGQGPKLLIQFQNNGVVDDSQLPKDRFSAERLKGVDSTLKIQPAKLEDSAVYLCASSLEEGIGDIQYFGAGTRLSVL.